This T cell receptor (beta chain) was retrieved from a study of blood T cells in healthy people across ages. The use of a sample-barcoded 5' primer and a J-beta primer mix characterized a second PCR of roughly 6 to 11 cycles. TCRdb processed the 5' RACE reads anew with MiXCR; each CDR3 protein has one entry. The sample yields 1.5 million to 1.8 million distinct CDR3 sequences, approximately 42% seen once. This clonotype was seen more than once but under ten times. Its ends do not fully match the called genes, so a read error is possible. CDR3 length equals 15 residues. Germline V lookup: CDR1 SEHNR, CDR2 FQNEAQ (reference sequence).

Source material: blood. The TCR originated in a woman aged 18-29 years in good health. The chain is built from TRBV7-9 and TRBJ1-1; D remains unclear. For the CDR3, the DNA is TGCGCCAGCAGCTTGGCCCTAGCAATGAACACTGAAGCTTTCTTT. Its translation is CASSLALAMNTEAFF.